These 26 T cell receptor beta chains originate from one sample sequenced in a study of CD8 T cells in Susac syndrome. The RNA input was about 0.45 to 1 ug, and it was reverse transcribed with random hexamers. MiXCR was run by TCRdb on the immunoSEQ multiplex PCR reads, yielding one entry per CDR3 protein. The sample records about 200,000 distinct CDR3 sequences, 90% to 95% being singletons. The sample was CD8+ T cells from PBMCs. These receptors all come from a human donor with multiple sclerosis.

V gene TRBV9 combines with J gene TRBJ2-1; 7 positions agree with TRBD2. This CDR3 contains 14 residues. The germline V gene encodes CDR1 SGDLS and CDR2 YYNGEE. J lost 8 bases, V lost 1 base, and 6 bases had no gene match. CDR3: CASSVLERGHEQFF. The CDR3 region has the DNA TGTGCCAGCAGCGTATTGGAGCGGGGACATGAGCAGTTCTTC.

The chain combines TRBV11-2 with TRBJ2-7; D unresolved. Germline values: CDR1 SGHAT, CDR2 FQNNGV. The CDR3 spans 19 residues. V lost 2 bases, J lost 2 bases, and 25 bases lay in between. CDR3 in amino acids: CASSLFPDVTSEGTYEQYF. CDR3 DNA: TGTGCCAGCAGCTTATTCCCTGATGTTACCTCGGAAGGGACCTACGAGCAGTACTTC.

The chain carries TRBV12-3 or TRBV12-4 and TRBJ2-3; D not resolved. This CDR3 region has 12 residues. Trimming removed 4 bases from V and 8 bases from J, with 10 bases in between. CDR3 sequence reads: CASSSGQTTQYF. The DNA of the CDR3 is TGTGCCAGCAGTTCGGGCCAGACTACGCAGTATTTT.

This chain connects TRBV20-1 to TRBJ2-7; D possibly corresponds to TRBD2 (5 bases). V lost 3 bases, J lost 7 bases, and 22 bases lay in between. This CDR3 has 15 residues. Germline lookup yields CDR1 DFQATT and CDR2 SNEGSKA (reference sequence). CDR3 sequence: CSASPASQPDWEQYF. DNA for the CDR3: TGCAGTGCTAGTCCGGCTAGCCAACCCGATTGGGAGCAGTACTTC.

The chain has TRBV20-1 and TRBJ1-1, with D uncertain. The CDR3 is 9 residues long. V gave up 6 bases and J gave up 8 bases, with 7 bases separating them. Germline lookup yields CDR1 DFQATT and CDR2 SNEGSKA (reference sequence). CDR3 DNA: TGCAGTGCGGGCTTAGAAGCTTTCTTT. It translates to CSAGLEAFF.

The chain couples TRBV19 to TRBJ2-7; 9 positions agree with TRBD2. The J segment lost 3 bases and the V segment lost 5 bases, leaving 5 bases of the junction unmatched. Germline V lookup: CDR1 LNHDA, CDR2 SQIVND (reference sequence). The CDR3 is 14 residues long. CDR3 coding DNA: TGTGCCAGTAGTGGCGGGACTAGCCTCTACGAGCAGTACTTC. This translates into CASSGGTSLYEQYF.

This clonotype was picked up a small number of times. CDR3: CASSGGTGNQPQHF. The CDR3 DNA reads as TGTGCCAGCAGTGGAGGGACAGGCAATCAGCCCCAGCATTTT. The chain joins TRBV6-1 to TRBJ1-5, with 7 bases aligning to TRBD1. The CDR3 totals 14 residues. J gave up 2 bases and V 4 bases, and 2 bases lay outside the gene matches. Germline CDR1 and CDR2: MNHNS and SASEGT.

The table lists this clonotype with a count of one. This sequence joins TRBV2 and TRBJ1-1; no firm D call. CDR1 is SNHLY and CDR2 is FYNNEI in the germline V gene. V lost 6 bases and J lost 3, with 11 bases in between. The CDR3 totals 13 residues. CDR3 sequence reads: CASRMYAHTEAFF. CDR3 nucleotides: TGTGCCAGCAGAATGTACGCGCACACTGAAGCTTTCTTT.

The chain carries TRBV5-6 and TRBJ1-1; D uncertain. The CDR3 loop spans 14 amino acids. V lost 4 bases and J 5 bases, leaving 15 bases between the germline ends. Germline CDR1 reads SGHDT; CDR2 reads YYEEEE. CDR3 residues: CASSLGAEWTEAFF. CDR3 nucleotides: TGTGCCAGCAGCCTTGGTGCAGAGTGGACTGAAGCTTTCTTT.

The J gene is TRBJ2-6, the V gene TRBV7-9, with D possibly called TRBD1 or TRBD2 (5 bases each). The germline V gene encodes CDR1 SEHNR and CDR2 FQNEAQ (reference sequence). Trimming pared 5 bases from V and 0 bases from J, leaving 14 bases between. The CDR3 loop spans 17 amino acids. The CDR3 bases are TGTGCCAGCAGCCATGGGACGCATAGCTCTGGGGCCAACGTCCTGACTTTC. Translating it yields CASSHGTHSSGANVLTF.

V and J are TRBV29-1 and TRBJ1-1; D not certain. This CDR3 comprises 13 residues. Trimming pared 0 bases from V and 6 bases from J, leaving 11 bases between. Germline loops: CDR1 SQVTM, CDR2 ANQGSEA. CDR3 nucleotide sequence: TGCAGCGTTGAAGACGTTCTAAACCCTGAAGCTTTCTTT. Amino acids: CSVEDVLNPEAFF.

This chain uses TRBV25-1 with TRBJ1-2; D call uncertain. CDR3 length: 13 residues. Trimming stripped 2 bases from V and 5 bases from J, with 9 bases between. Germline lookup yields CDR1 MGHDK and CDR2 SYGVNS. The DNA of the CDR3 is TGTGCCAGCAGTGAAAGGACGCTTTATGGCTACACCTTC. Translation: CASSERTLYGYTF.

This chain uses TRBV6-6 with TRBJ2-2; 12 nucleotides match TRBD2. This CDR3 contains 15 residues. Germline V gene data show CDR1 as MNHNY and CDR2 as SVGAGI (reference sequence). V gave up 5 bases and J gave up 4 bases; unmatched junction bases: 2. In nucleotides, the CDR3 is TGTGCCAGCAGTCTAGCGGGAGGGACCACCGGGGAGCTGTTTTTT. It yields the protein CASSLAGGTTGELFF.

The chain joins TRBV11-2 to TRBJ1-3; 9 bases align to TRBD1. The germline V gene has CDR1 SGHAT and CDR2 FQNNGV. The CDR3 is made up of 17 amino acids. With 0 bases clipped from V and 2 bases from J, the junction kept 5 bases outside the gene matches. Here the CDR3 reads CASSLDFGQGTGNTIYF. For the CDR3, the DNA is TGTGCCAGCAGCTTAGATTTTGGACAGGGGACTGGAAACACCATATATTTT.

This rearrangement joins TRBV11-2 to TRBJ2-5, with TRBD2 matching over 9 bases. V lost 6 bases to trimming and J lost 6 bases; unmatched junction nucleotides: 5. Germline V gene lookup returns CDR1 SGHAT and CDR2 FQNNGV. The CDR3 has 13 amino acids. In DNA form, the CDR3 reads TGTGCCAGCAGTCCCGGGACTAGCAAGACCCAGTACTTC. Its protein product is CASSPGTSKTQYF.

CDR3 protein: CASREFSNPNYGYTF. The CDR3 DNA sequence: TGTGCCAGCAGAGAGTTTAGTAATCCTAACTATGGCTACACCTTC. This chain uses TRBV2 with TRBJ1-2; D unclear. The CDR3 consists of 15 residues. Germline V lookup: CDR1 SNHLY, CDR2 FYNNEI. Trimming stripped 6 bases from V and 0 bases from J, with 14 bases between.

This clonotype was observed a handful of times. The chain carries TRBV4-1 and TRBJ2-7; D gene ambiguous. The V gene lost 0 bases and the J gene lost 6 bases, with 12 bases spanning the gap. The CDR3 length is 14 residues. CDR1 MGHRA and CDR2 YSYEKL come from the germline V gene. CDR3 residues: CASSQDRPAGEQYF. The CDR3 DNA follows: TGCGCCAGCAGCCAAGATCGACCAGCTGGCGAGCAGTACTTC.

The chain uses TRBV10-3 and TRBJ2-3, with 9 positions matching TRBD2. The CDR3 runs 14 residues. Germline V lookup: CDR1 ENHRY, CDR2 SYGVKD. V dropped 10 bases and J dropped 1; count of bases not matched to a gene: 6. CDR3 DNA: TGTGCCACACGGACTAGCGAGGGCACAGATACGCAGTATTTT. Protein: CATRTSEGTDTQYF.

CDR3 DNA: TGTGCCAGCAGTTACCAGAACCGGGGAAACACCTTC. Its translation is CASSYQNRGNTF. The chain employs TRBV6-2 or TRBV6-3 and TRBJ1-2; no clear D gene. The germline V and J ends were trimmed by 2 bases and 12 bases, with 13 bases remaining between them. This CDR3 has 12 residues. The germline CDR1 and CDR2 sequences are MNHEY and SVGEGT.

CDR3 amino acids: CSARDQGTSVEEQFF. CDR3 bases: TGCAGTGCTAGAGATCAAGGGACTAGCGTTGAAGAGCAGTTCTTC. This rearrangement joins TRBV20-1 to TRBJ2-1; 10 bases align to TRBD2. Germline lookup yields CDR1 DFQATT and CDR2 SNEGSKA (reference sequence). With V trimmed by 0 bases and J by 10 bases, 9 bases remained unmatched. The CDR3 runs to 15 residues.

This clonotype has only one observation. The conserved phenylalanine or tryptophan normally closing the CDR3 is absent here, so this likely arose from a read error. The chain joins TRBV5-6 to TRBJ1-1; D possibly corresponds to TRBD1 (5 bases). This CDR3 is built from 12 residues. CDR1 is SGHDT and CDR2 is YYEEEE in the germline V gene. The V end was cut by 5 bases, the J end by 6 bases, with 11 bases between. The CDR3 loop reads CASSVGQAEAFC. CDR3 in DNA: TGTGCCAGCAGTGTCGGACAAGCTGAAGCTTTCTGT.

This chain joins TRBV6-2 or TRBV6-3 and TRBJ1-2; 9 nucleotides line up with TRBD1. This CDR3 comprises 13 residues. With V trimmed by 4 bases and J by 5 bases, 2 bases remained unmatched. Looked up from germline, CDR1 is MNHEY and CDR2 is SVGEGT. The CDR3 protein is CASSSGQGYGYTF. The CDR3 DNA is TGTGCCAGCAGTTCCGGACAGGGGTATGGCTACACCTTC.

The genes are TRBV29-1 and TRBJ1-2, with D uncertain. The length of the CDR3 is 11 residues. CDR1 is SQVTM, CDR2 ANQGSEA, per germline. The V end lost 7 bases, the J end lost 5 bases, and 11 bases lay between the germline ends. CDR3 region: CSAVQSYGYTF. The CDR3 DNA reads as TGCAGCGCCGTCCAGAGTTATGGCTACACCTTC.

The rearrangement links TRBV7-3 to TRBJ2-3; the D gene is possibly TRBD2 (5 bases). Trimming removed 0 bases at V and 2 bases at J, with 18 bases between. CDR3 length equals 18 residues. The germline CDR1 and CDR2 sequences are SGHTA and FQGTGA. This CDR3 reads CASSLTPLLGRSTDTQYF. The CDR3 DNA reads TGTGCCAGCAGCTTAACGCCCCTACTAGGGCGGTCCACAGATACGCAGTATTTT.

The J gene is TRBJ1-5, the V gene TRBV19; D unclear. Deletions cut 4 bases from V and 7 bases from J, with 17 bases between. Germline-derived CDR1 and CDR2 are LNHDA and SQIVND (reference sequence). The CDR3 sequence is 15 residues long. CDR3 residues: CASSTVGGPGQPQHF. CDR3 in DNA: TGTGCCAGTAGTACCGTTGGAGGGCCAGGACAGCCCCAGCATTTT.

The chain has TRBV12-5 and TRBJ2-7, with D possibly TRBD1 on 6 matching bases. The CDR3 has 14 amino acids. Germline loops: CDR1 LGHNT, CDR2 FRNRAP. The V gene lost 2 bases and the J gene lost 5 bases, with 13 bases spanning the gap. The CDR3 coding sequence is TGTGCTAGTGGTTTGACCATCAGGGGCGACGAGCAGTACTTC. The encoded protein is CASGLTIRGDEQYF.